Shown below are 29 T cell receptor beta chains from a single sample sequenced in a study of blood T cell repertoires in COVID-19. TCRdb's copy holds only in-frame clones and misses some; the assay was immunoSEQ multiplex PCR. This sample yields some 150,000 clones, of which around 87% are seen a single time; more than 14% belongs to the top ten. Input material: peripheral blood. These receptor sequences come from a woman aged 40 to 50 with acute or convalescent COVID-19.

The V call is TRBV10-1, the J call TRBJ2-7; 8 bases align to TRBD2. The V gene end was trimmed by 2 bases and the J gene end by 0 bases; junction bases not matched to a gene: 0. The CDR3 has 14 amino acids. CDR1 and CDR2 from the germline V gene are WNHNN and SYGVQD (reference sequence). The CDR3 region is CASSEAGGSYEQYF. As DNA, the CDR3 is TGCGCCAGCAGTGAGGCGGGGGGCTCCTACGAGCAGTACTTC.

This clone was detected many times. The chain is built from TRBV9 and TRBJ2-7; D possibly corresponds to TRBD1 (5 bases). In germline, CDR1 is SGDLS, CDR2 YYNGEE. The CDR3 runs 15 residues. V lost 4 bases to trimming and J lost 3 bases, with 17 bases between them. The CDR3, as DNA: TGTGCCAGCAGCCCCTCAGGGTTGGATTTCTACGAGCAGTACTTC. It encodes CASSPSGLDFYEQYF.

This clone was observed a single time. This sequence joins TRBV5-5 and TRBJ2-7; a weak D match, TRBD1 (5 bases). CDR3 length: 14 residues. Trimming pared 1 base from V and 3 bases from J, leaving 11 bases between. Germline V CDR1 and CDR2: SGHKS, YYEKEE (reference sequence). CDR3 nucleotides: TGTGCCAGCAGCTTGACCGGACAAGGCTACGAGCAGTACTTC. Translation gives CASSLTGQGYEQYF.

This clone showed up just a few times. The rearrangement uses TRBV27 and TRBJ2-1; 8 bases match TRBD1. This CDR3 is built from 14 residues. Germline lookup yields CDR1 MNHEY and CDR2 SMNVEV (reference sequence). Trimming at V came to 7 bases and at J to 5 bases, leaving 7 bases not matched to a gene. As DNA, the CDR3 is TGTGCCAGCACTTCAGGGGGCTTTGACAATGAGCAGTTCTTC. Residues: CASTSGGFDNEQFF.

This rearrangement joins TRBV9 to TRBJ2-5; D gene ambiguous. Germline V gene lookup returns CDR1 SGDLS and CDR2 YYNGEE. V lost 0 bases and J lost 2, with 8 bases in between. The CDR3 extends over 14 amino acids. The CDR3 is CASSVGSSQETQYF. Written as DNA, the CDR3 is TGTGCCAGCAGCGTAGGGTCTAGTCAAGAGACCCAGTACTTC.

This chain joins TRBV7-3 and TRBJ2-2; TRBD2 is a possible D gene (6 bases). The CDR3 totals 18 residues. V lost 8 bases and J 6 bases, leaving 28 bases between the germline ends. Germline-derived CDR1 and CDR2 are SGHTA and FQGTGA. The DNA for the CDR3 is TGTGCCAGCGTACCCTTACAGGAGGGAAGTAAGTCTGCCGGGGAGCTGTTTTTT. Amino acids: CASVPLQEGSKSAGELFF.

V is TRBV27 and J is TRBJ2-7; 7 bases agree with TRBD1. This CDR3 contains 14 residues. Germline assignment: CDR1 MNHEY and CDR2 SMNVEV (reference sequence). Losses at the gene ends were 3 bases for V and 1 base for J; bases not matched to a gene: 3. The CDR3: CASSFTGESYEQYF. In DNA form, the CDR3 reads TGTGCCAGCAGTTTCACAGGGGAGTCCTACGAGCAGTACTTC.

This chain uses TRBV11-2 with TRBJ2-7; TRBD1 is a possible D gene (6 bases). Trimming took off 4 bases at V and 6 bases at J, with 16 bases between the two ends. The CDR3 has 14 amino acids. Germline V gives CDR1 SGHAT, CDR2 FQNNGV. The CDR3 DNA reads as TGTGCCAGCAGCTACCTTGAGGGGGATGGCGAGCAGTACTTC. It translates to CASSYLEGDGEQYF. The full variable domain, with the rest looked up from reference TRBV11-2 and TRBJ2-7, is EAGVAQSPRYKIIEKRQSVAFWCNPISGHATLYWYQQILGQGPKLLIQFQNNGVVDDSQLPKDRFSAERLKGVDSTLKIQPAKLEDSAVYLCASSYLEGDGEQYFGPGTRLTVT.

The CDR3: CATEGDGGSEGTDTQYF. DNA of the CDR3: TGTGCCACCGAAGGCGATGGCGGGAGTGAGGGCACAGATACGCAGTATTTT. This rearrangement joins TRBV19 to TRBJ2-3; 7 nucleotides agree with TRBD2. Germline loops: CDR1 LNHDA, CDR2 SQIVND (reference sequence). V shed 10 bases, J shed 1 base, and the junction held 17 bases outside the gene matches. This CDR3 has 17 residues. Together with reference TRBV19 and TRBJ2-3, the CDR3 gives the full variable domain: DGGITQSPKYLFRKEGQNVTLSCEQNLNHDAMYWYRQDPGQGLRLIYYSQIVNDFQKGDIAEGYSVSREKKESFPLTVTSAQKNPTAFYLCATEGDGGSEGTDTQYFGPGTRLTVL.

The chain is built from TRBV28 and TRBJ1-6; D not resolved. Germline V lookup: CDR1 MDHEN, CDR2 SYDVKM. Trimming took 8 bases from V and 6 from J, leaving 11 bases between them. This CDR3 has 13 residues. DNA for the CDR3: TGTGCCAGCGACACGGTACCTAATTCACCCCTCCACTTT. Amino acids: CASDTVPNSPLHF.

This clone was detected once. The V call is TRBV7-9, the J call TRBJ2-3; D is unresolved. Germline CDR1 is SEHNR and CDR2 is FQNEAQ (reference sequence). Trimming cost V 1 base and J 0 bases, with 14 bases left between them. The CDR3 contains 17 residues. Written as DNA, the CDR3 is TGTGCCAGCAGCTTAGAGTCAGGCCATACTAGCACAGATACGCAGTATTTT. It is translated as CASSLESGHTSTDTQYF.

The chain has TRBV12-5 and TRBJ2-5; TRBD2 agrees at 16 bases. The CDR3 is made up of 18 amino acids. The V gene's germline CDR1 is LGHNT and CDR2 FRNRAP. V shed 0 bases, J shed 4 bases, and the junction held 5 bases outside the gene matches. The CDR3 DNA follows: TGTGCTAGTGGTTTGGTACCGGGACTAGCGGGAGGGGGAGAGACCCAGTACTTC. Translating gives CASGLVPGLAGGGETQYF.

V is TRBV19 and J is TRBJ1-5; D gene ambiguous. Trimming stripped 1 base from V and 1 base from J, with 5 bases between. CDR3 length equals 14 residues. Per germline, CDR1 LNHDA and CDR2 SQIVND (reference sequence). CDR3 sequence reads: CASSIVGSNQPQHF. CDR3 sequence (DNA): TGTGCCAGTAGTATAGTTGGCAGCAATCAGCCCCAGCATTTT.

The CDR3 sequence: CASSVGTSQVREQFF. CDR3 DNA sequence: TGTGCCAGCAGCGTAGGAACTAGCCAGGTCAGGGAGCAGTTCTTC. The genes are TRBV9 and TRBJ2-1; D perhaps matches TRBD2 (6 bases). Germline CDR1 reads SGDLS; CDR2 reads YYNGEE. The CDR3 runs 15 residues. V gave up 0 bases and J gave up 10 bases, with 17 bases separating them.

The chain carries TRBV3-1 (or the pseudogene TRBV3-2) and TRBJ2-2, with 10 bases that match TRBD2. The CDR3 is 19 amino acids. Germline V gene lookup returns CDR1 LGHDT and CDR2 YNNKEL (reference sequence). The junction had 11 bases not matched to a gene; V was cut back by 4 bases and J by 0 bases. This CDR3 is CASSPGRGTSGANTGELFF. In DNA form, the CDR3 reads TGTGCCAGCAGCCCAGGAAGAGGCACTAGCGGGGCGAACACCGGGGAGCTGTTTTTT.

The chain recombines TRBV24-1 with TRBJ2-1; 10 nucleotides line up with TRBD1. CDR1 and CDR2 (germline): KGHDR, SFDVKD. This CDR3 spans 15 amino acids. The V and J ends lost 2 bases and 6 bases, in that order; junction bases with no gene match: 3. CDR3 amino acids: CATSDSGQGINEQFF. The CDR3, as DNA: TGTGCCACCAGTGATTCGGGACAGGGGATCAATGAGCAGTTCTTC.

This chain joins TRBV11-2 and TRBJ1-4; TRBD1 aligns across 12 bases. The junction had 6 bases not matched to a gene; V was cut back by 5 bases and J by 2 bases. The V gene's germline CDR1 is SGHAT and CDR2 FQNNGV. The CDR3 has 17 residues. The CDR3 nucleotides are TGTGCCAGCAGCGAAAGGGACAGGGGGCCTACTAATGAAAAACTGTTTTTT. This encodes CASSERDRGPTNEKLFF.

The table lists this clone with a count of one. The rearrangement joins TRBV6-5 to TRBJ2-5; 8 nucleotides match TRBD2. Germline V gives CDR1 MNHEY, CDR2 SVGAGI. The length of the CDR3 is 15 residues. V lost 6 bases to trimming and J lost 1 base; unmatched junction nucleotides: 7. For the CDR3, the DNA is TGTGCCAGCAGCTTCGGGACTAGGGTCCAAGAGACCCAGTACTTC. Translated: CASSFGTRVQETQYF.

The chain combines TRBV5-8 with TRBJ1-2; D is undetermined. CDR1 and CDR2 (germline): SGHTS, YDEGEE. This CDR3 has 14 amino acids. V was shortened by 1 base and J by 5 bases, with 12 bases between the two germline ends. The CDR3 sequence is CASSLKGSDYGYTF. The CDR3 bases are TGTGCCAGCAGCTTGAAAGGGAGCGATTATGGCTACACCTTC.

The chain combines TRBV6-5 with TRBJ2-3, with 10 nucleotides matching TRBD2. CDR1 is MNHEY, CDR2 SVGAGI, per germline. The CDR3 runs to 15 residues. V lost 6 bases, J lost 1 base, and 4 bases stayed unmatched. The CDR3 is CASRNLAGGTDTQYF. The DNA of the CDR3 is TGTGCCAGCAGGAACCTAGCGGGGGGCACAGATACGCAGTATTTT.

The chain links TRBV3-1 (or the pseudogene TRBV3-2) to TRBJ2-3; 7 bases match TRBD2. Germline CDR1 reads LGHDT; CDR2 reads YNNKEL (reference sequence). Unmatched junction bases numbered 10, after V lost 2 bases and J lost 8 bases. CDR3 length: 15 residues. CDR3 in amino acids: CASSQLRRGGSTQYF. For the CDR3, the DNA is TGTGCCAGCAGCCAATTGCGTCGCGGGGGTTCTACGCAGTATTTT.

This clone was found a few times. The chain employs TRBV7-9 and TRBJ1-6; D is undetermined. V was cut by 3 bases and J by 7 bases, with 13 bases left in between. The CDR3 spans 15 residues. CDR1 and CDR2 (germline): SEHNR, FQNEAQ (reference sequence). The CDR3 DNA sequence: TGTGCCAGCAGCTTTTCCAGGTCCGCGAATTCACCCCTCCACTTT. Translated, it gives CASSFSRSANSPLHF. The variable domain in full, with the rest retrieved from reference TRBV7-9 and TRBJ1-6, is DTGVSQNPRHKITKRGQNVTFRCDPISEHNRLYWYRQTLGQGPEFLTYFQNEAQLEKSRLLSDRFSAERPKGSFSTLEIQRTEQGDSAMYLCASSFSRSANSPLHFGNGTRLTVT.

The rearrangement links TRBV3-1 (or the pseudogene TRBV3-2) to TRBJ2-4, with TRBD2 matching 10 bases. Trimming cost V 2 bases and J 3 bases; bases outside gene matches: 16. This CDR3 spans 20 amino acids. CDR1 LGHDT and CDR2 YNNKEL come from the germline V gene (reference sequence). For the CDR3, the DNA is TGTGCCAGCAGCCAAACCTTGGGCCTAGCGGGAGTTAGTGGCAAAAACATTCAGTACTTC. Residues: CASSQTLGLAGVSGKNIQYF.

J is TRBJ1-3 and V is TRBV7-9; 8 bases match TRBD1. This CDR3 spans 14 amino acids. V dropped 5 bases and J dropped 6; count of bases not matched to a gene: 6. CDR1 and CDR2 from the germline V gene are SEHNR and FQNEAQ (reference sequence). The CDR3 DNA follows: TGTGCCAGCAGCCCCTGGGACAGGAAAAACACCATATATTTT. This sequence encodes CASSPWDRKNTIYF. The variable domain in full, completed from reference TRBV7-9 and TRBJ1-3, reads DTGVSQNPRHKITKRGQNVTFRCDPISEHNRLYWYRQTLGQGPEFLTYFQNEAQLEKSRLLSDRFSAERPKGSFSTLEIQRTEQGDSAMYLCASSPWDRKNTIYFGEGSWLTVV.

This sequence joins TRBV2 and TRBJ1-4, with TRBD1 matching over 9 bases. The CDR3 runs 15 residues. Germline CDR1 reads SNHLY; CDR2 reads FYNNEI. The J segment lost 7 bases and the V segment lost 6 bases, leaving 9 bases of the junction unmatched. The CDR3 DNA is TGTGCCAGCAGGGGATTGGGACAGGGTGGTGAAAAACTGTTTTTT. Amino acids: CASRGLGQGGEKLFF.

This clone showed up just a few times. The rearrangement uses TRBV29-1 and TRBJ1-4; 8 bases fit TRBD1. CDR3 length: 12 residues. Germline V gene sequence: CDR1 SQVTM, CDR2 ANQGSEA. V shed 5 bases, J shed 7 bases, and the junction held 3 bases outside the gene matches. The CDR3 sequence: CSVKTGVEKLFF. DNA for the CDR3: TGCAGCGTTAAGACAGGGGTTGAAAAACTGTTTTTT. The full variable domain, completed using reference TRBV29-1 and TRBJ1-4, is SAVISQKPSRDICQRGTSLTIQCQVDSQVTMMFWYRQQPGQSLTLIATANQGSEATYESGFVIDKFPISRPNLTFSTLTVSNMSPEDSSIYLCSVKTGVEKLFFGSGTQLSVL.

The gene calls are TRBV7-8 and TRBJ2-7; 7 bases are a match to TRBD1. This CDR3 has 17 residues. Germline-derived CDR1 and CDR2 are SGHVS and FQNEAQ. V shed 1 base and J 4 bases; nucleotides not matched to a gene: 13. In DNA form, the CDR3 reads TGTGCCAGCAGCTTAGATCCGAGGACAGGCCCCGCGTACGAGCAGTACTTC. Its protein is CASSLDPRTGPAYEQYF.

This clone showed up just a few times. The chain employs TRBV7-8 and TRBJ1-6; D is unclear. The CDR3 covers 17 residues. Trimming took 0 bases from V and 0 from J, leaving 9 bases between them. Germline lookup yields CDR1 SGHVS and CDR2 FQNEAQ. Here the CDR3 DNA reads TGTGCCAGCAGCTTAGCGGTCAGTCCCTCCTATAATTCACCCCTCCACTTT. This encodes CASSLAVSPSYNSPLHF.

This chain connects TRBV7-9 to TRBJ2-1, with D unresolved. Germline CDR1 reads SEHNR; CDR2 reads FQNEAQ (reference sequence). Trimming stripped 1 base from V and 7 bases from J, with 5 bases between. The CDR3 extends over 12 amino acids. The CDR3 loop reads CASSLGLNEQFF. The CDR3 region has the DNA TGTGCCAGCAGCTTAGGGCTTAATGAGCAGTTCTTC.